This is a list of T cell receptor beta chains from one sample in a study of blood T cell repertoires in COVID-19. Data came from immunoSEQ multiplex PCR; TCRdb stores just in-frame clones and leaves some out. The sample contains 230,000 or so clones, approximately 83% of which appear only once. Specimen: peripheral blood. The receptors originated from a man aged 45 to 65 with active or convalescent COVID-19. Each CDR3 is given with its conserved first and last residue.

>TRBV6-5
CASSYSGRTYEQYF
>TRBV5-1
CASSSLGLAGVLQYNEQFF
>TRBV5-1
CASSLASGVQGGDSPLHF
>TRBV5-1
CASSYDTYEQYF
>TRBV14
CASSQDDRVGNEQFF
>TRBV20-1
CSARDTYEQYF
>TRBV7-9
CASSLDATFNEKLFF
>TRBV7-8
CASSFRTGPKPQHF
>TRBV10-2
CASSISGEQFF
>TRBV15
CATSRVRQGREQYF
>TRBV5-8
CASSLGGGTSYEQYF
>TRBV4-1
CASSQGAGASNQPQHF
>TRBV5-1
CASSLGQVNTEAFF
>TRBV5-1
CASSPVGGNTEAFF
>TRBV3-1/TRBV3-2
CARRQDGGGGARSYNEQFF
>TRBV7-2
CASSLQGYEQYF
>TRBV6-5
CASSYGDRYTEAFF
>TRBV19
CASSIKGGTGPFSYEQYF
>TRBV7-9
CAGEGVGDTQYF
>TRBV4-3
CASSQETSGGADTQYF
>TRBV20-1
CSASWAAGPIGETQYF
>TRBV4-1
CASSQKPGAKNIQYF
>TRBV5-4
CASSRGGYSGNTIYF
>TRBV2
CASSGQTNSPLHF
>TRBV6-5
CATTNERALHF
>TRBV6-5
CASISTRRGNEQFF
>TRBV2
CASKGAGEQYF
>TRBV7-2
CASSLGLGGNEQFF
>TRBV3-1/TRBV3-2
CASSRDRVPSTQYF
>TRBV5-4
CASSLLGGNTIYF
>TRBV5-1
CASRLDVSGAYEQYF
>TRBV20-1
CSASPLDRGSGNTIYF
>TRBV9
CASSPHLQGAGTEAFF
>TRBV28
CASSVTSGGHNEQFF
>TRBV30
CAGQRGGTEAFF
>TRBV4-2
CASSQAGASGTSTDTQYF
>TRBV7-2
CASSLATGSGELFF
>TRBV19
CASSSRLVAEQFF
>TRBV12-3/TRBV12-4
CASSPGTDTQYF
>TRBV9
CASSVGGQGSDTQYF
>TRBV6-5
CASRPSGGANSPLHF